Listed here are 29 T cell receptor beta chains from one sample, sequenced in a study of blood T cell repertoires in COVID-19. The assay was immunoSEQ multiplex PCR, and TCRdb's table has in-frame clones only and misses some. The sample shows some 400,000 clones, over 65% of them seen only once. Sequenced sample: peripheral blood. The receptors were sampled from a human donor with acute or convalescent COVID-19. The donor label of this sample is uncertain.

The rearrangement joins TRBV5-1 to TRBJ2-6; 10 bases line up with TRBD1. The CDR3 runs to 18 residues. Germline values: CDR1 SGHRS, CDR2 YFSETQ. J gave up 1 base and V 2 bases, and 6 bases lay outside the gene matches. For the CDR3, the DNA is TGCGCCAGCAGCTTAACCGGGACAGGGGCGTCTGGGGCCAACGTCCTGACTTTC. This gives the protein CASSLTGTGASGANVLTF.

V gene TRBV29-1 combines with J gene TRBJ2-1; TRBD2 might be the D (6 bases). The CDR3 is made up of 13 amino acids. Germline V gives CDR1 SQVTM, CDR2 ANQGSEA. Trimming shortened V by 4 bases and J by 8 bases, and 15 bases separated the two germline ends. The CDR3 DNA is TGCAGCGTTGGGAGGGCCCCCAGGGATGAGCAGTTCTTC. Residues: CSVGRAPRDEQFF.

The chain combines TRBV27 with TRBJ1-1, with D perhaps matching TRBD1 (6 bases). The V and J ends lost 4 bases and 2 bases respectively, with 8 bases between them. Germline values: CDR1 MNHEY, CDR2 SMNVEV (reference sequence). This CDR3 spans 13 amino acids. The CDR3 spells CASSWDTNTEAFF. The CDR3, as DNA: TGTGCCAGCAGTTGGGACACCAACACTGAAGCTTTCTTT.

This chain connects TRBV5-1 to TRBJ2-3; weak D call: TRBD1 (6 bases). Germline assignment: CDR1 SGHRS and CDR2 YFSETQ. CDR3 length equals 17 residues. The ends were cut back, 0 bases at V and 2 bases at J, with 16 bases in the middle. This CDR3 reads CASSLAATGTTTDTQYF. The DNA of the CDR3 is TGCGCCAGCAGCTTGGCCGCTACAGGGACCACCACAGATACGCAGTATTTT.

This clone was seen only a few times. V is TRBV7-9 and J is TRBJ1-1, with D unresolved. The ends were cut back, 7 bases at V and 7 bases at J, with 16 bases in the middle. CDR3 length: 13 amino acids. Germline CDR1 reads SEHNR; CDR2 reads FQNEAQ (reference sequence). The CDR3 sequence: CASIPGRGVEAFF. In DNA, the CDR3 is TGTGCCAGCATCCCCGGGCGGGGAGTTGAAGCTTTCTTT.

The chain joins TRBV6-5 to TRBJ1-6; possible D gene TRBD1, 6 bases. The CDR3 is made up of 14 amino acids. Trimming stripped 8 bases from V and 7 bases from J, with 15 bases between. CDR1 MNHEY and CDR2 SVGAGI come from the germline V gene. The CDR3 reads CASLDGTFNSPLHF. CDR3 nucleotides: TGTGCCAGCCTGGACGGGACATTCAATTCACCCCTCCACTTT.

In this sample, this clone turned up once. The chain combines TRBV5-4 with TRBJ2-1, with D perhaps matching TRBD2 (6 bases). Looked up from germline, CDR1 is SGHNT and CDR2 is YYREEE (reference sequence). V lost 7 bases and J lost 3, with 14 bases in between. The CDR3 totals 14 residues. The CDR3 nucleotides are TGTGCCAGCGGAGGGGACGGAAGCTACAATGAGCAGTTCTTC. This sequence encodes CASGGDGSYNEQFF.

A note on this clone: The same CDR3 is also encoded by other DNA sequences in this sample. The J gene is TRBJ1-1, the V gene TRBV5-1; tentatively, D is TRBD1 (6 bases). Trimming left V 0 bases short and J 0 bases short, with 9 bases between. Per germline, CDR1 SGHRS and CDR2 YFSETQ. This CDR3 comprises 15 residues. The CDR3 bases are TGCGCCAGCAGCTTGGACGGACAGATGAACACTGAAGCTTTCTTT. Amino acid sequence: CASSLDGQMNTEAFF.

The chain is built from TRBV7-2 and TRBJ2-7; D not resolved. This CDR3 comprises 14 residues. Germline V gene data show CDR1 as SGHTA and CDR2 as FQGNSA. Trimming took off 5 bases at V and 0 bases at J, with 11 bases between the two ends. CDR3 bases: TGTGCCAGCAGCCCTATAGTATCCTCCTACGAGCAGTACTTC. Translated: CASSPIVSSYEQYF.

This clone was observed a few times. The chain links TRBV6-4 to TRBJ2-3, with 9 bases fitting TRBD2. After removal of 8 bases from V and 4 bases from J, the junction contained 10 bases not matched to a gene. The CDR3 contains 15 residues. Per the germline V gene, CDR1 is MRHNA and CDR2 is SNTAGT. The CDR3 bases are TGTGCCAGCGCCTCCGGGACTAGCCTCGCAGATACGCAGTATTTT. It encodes CASASGTSLADTQYF.

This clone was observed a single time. CDR3 nucleotides: TGCGCCAGCAGCCAAGTGTTACAGAAGAATGAAAAACTGTTTTTT. This codes for CASSQVLQKNEKLFF. The chain recombines TRBV4-1 with TRBJ1-4; D is uncertain. V was cut by 1 base and J by 5 bases, with 11 bases left in between. Germline V gene lookup returns CDR1 MGHRA and CDR2 YSYEKL. CDR3 size: 15 residues.

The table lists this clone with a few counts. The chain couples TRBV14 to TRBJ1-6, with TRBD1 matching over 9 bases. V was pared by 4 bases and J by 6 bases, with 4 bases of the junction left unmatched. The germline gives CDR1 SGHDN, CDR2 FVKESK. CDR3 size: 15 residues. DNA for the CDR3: TGTGCCAGCAGCCGACAGGGGGGAGTTAATTCACCCCTCCACTTT. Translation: CASSRQGGVNSPLHF.

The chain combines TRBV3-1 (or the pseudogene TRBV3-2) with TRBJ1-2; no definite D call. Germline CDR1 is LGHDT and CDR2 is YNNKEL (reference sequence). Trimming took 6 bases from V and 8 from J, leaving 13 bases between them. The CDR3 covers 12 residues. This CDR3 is CASSPDAGGYTF. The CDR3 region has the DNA TGTGCCAGCAGTCCCGACGCGGGGGGCTACACCTTC.

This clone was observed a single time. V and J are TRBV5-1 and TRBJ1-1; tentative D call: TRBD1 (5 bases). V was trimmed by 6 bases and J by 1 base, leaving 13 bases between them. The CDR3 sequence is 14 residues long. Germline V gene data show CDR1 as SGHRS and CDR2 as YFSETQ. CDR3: CASTPSGGNTEAFF. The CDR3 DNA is TGCGCCAGCACCCCTTCGGGGGGGAACACTGAAGCTTTCTTT.

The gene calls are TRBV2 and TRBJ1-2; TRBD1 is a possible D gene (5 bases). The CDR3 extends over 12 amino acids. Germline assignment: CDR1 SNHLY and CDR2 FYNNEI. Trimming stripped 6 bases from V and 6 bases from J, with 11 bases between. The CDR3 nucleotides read TGTGCCAGCAGGGAGGGACGGGATGGCTACACCTTC. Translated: CASREGRDGYTF.

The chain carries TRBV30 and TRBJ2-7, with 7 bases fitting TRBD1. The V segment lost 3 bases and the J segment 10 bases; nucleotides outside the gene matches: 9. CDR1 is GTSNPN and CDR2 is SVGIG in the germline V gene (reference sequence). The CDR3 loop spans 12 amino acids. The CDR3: CAWSRATGVQYF. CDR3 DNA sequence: TGTGCCTGGAGCCGTGCTACAGGGGTCCAGTACTTC.

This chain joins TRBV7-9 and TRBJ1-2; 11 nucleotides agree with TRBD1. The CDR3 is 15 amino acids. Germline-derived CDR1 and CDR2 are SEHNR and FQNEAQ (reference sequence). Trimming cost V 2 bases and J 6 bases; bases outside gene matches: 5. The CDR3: CASSLTGTGGNGYTF. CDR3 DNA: TGTGCCAGCAGCTTAACCGGGACAGGGGGAAATGGCTACACCTTC.

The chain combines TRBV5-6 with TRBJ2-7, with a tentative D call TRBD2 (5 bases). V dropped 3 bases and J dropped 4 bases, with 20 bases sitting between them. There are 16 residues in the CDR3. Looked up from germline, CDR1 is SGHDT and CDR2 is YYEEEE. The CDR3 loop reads CASSWSGSSLPYEQYF. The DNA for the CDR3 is TGTGCCAGCAGCTGGTCGGGGAGTTCCTTACCTTACGAGCAGTACTTC.

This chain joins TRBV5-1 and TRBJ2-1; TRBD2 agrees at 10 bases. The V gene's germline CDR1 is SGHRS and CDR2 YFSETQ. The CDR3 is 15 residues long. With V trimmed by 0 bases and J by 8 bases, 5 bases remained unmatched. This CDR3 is CASSLEASGSHEQFF. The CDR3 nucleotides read TGCGCCAGCAGCTTGGAGGCTAGCGGGAGCCATGAGCAGTTCTTC.

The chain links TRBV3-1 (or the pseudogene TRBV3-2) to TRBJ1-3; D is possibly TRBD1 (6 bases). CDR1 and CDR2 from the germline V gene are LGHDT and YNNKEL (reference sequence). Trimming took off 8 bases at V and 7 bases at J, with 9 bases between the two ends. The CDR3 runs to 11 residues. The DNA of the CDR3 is TGTGCCAGCCATCAGGGGAACACCATATATTTT. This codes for CASHQGNTIYF.

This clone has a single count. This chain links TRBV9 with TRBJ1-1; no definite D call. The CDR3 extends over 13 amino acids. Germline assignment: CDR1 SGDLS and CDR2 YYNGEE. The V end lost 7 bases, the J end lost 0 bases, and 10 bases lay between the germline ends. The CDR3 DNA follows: TGTGCCAGCGGAGATCAGATGAACACTGAAGCTTTCTTT. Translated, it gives CASGDQMNTEAFF.

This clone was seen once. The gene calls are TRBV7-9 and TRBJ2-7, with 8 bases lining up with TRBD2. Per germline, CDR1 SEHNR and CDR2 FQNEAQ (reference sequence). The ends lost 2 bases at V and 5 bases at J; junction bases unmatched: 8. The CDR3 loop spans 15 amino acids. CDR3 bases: TGTGCCAGCAGCTTAACGGGGGGGCGCGGAAACGAGCAGTACTTC. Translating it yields CASSLTGGRGNEQYF.

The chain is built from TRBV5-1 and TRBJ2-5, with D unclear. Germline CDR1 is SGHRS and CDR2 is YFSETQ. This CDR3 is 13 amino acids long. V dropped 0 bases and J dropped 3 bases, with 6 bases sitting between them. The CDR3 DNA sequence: TGCGCCAGCAGCTTGGGCCAGAAAGAGACCCAGTACTTC. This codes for CASSLGQKETQYF.

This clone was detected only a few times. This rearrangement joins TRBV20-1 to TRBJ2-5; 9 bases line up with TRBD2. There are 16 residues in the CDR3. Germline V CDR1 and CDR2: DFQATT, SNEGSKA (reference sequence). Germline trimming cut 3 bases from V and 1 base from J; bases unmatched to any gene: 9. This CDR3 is CSASFRASGTQETQYF. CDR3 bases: TGCAGTGCTAGTTTCCGGGCTAGCGGGACCCAAGAGACCCAGTACTTC.

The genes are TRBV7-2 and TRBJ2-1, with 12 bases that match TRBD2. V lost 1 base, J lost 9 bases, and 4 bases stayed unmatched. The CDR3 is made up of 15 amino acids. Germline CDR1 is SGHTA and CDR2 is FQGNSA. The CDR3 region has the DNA TGTGCCAGCAGCTTAGGACTAGCGGGAGAAACTGAGCAGTTCTTC. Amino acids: CASSLGLAGETEQFF.

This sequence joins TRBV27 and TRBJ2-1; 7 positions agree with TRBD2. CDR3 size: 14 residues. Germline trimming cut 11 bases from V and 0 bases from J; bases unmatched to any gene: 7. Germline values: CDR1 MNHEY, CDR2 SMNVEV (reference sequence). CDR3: CAAGERSSYNEQFF. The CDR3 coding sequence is TGTGCCGCGGGAGAGCGGAGCTCCTACAATGAGCAGTTCTTC.

Written as DNA, the CDR3 is TGTGCCAGCAGCCTACCACCGAAAAAGGATGGACAGAGGAACACTGAAGCTTTCTTT. Translating it yields CASSLPPKKDGQRNTEAFF. The rearrangement links TRBV7-9 to TRBJ1-1, with D perhaps TRBD1 (6 bases). Germline-derived CDR1 and CDR2 are SEHNR and FQNEAQ (reference sequence). The CDR3 sequence is 19 residues long. Between the trimmed V and J ends, which lost 5 bases and 1 base, there was a span of 26 bases. Combining the CDR3 with reference TRBV7-9 and TRBJ1-1 gives the whole variable domain DTGVSQNPRHKITKRGQNVTFRCDPISEHNRLYWYRQTLGQGPEFLTYFQNEAQLEKSRLLSDRFSAERPKGSFSTLEIQRTEQGDSAMYLCASSLPPKKDGQRNTEAFFGQGTRLTVV.

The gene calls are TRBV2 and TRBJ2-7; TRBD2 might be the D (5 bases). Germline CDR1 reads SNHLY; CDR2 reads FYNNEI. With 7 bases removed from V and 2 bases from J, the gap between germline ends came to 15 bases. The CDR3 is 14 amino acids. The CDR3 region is CASTPHGVTYEQYF. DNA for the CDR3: TGTGCCAGCACTCCGCACGGGGTTACCTACGAGCAGTACTTC.

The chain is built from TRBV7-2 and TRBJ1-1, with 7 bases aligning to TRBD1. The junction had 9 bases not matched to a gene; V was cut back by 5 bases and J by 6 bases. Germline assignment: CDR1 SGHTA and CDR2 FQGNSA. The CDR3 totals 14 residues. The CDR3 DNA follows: TGTGCCAGCAGCCCCCGCGACAGGGCCTCTGAAGCTTTCTTT. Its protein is CASSPRDRASEAFF.